These T cell receptor beta chains were read from a single sample in a study of blood T cell repertoires in COVID-19. Data came from immunoSEQ multiplex PCR; TCRdb stores just in-frame clones and leaves some out. The sample has about 480,000 clones, about 89% seen once. Sequencing was done on a sample of peripheral blood. Every receptor here comes from a woman aged 30 to 39 with acute or convalescent COVID-19. CDR3s include the opening cysteine and the closing phenylalanine or tryptophan. D genes are given only for firm matches. The listing skips clone size in some rows; elsewhere it reads once, few, many or a size class.

TRBJ1-2 TRBD1 few TRBV20-1 CSASPGQGNYGYTF TGCAGTGCTAGTCCGGGACAGGGGAACTATGGCTACACCTTC
TRBJ1-5 . . TRBV30 CAWQSGSNQPQHF TGTGCCTGGCAATCGGGTAGCAATCAGCCCCAGCATTTT
TRBJ1-1 . . TRBV29-1 CSGQNTEAFF TGCAGCGGACAGAACACTGAAGCTTTCTTT
TRBJ2-3 TRBD1 . TRBV7-2 CASSLAIGGEADTQYF TGTGCCAGCAGCTTAGCCATAGGGGGCGAAGCAGATACGCAGTATTTT
TRBJ1-2 . . TRBV7-9 CASSLQGNYGYTF TGTGCCAGCAGCCTCCAGGGAAACTATGGCTACACCTTC
TRBJ1-2 TRBD1 . TRBV7-9 CASSLTEGAQYGYTF TGTGCCAGCAGCTTAACCGAGGGGGCGCAGTATGGCTACACCTTC
TRBJ1-4 TRBD1 . TRBV11-2 CASSSGTGRGKLFF TGTGCCAGCAGCTCCGGGACAGGGAGGGGAAAACTGTTTTTT
TRBJ2-6 . . TRBV5-1 CASSGGGRDSGANVLTF TGCGCCAGCAGCGGGGGGGGCCGGGACTCTGGGGCCAACGTCCTGACTTTC
TRBJ1-1 . . TRBV21-1 CASSKIYCGVRYYIEAFF TGTGCCAGCAGCAAAATCTATTGCGGGGTGAGGTACTACATTGAAGCTTTCTTT
TRBJ2-7 TRBD1 once TRBV30 CAWSVTGAEQYF TGTGCCTGGAGCGTTACAGGGGCCGAGCAGTACTTC
TRBJ1-5 . . TRBV28 CASSWGGQPQHF TGTGCCAGCAGTTGGGGGGGACAGCCCCAGCATTTT
TRBJ2-3 TRBD2 . TRBV7-6 CASSKTAGGPPFLTDTQYF TGTGCCAGCAGCAAAACCGCGGGGGGTCCACCCTTTCTCACAGATACGCAGTATTTT
TRBJ1-1 TRBD1 . TRBV2 CASSPLRGTGGNMNTEAFF TGTGCCAGCAGTCCCCTACGGGGGACAGGGGGCAACATGAACACTGAAGCTTTCTTT
TRBJ1-5 . . TRBV19 CASSIAVGGSNQPQHF TGTGCCAGTAGTATAGCGGTCGGGGGTAGCAATCAGCCCCAGCATTTT
TRBJ2-3 TRBD2 . TRBV30 CAWSRFLASGSTDTQYF TGTGCCTGGAGTCGATTCCTGGCTAGCGGGAGCACAGATACGCAGTATTTT
TRBJ1-6 TRBD1 . TRBV30 CAWRDRADSPLHF TGTGCCTGGCGGGACAGGGCCGACTCACCCCTCCACTTT
TRBJ2-7 . . TRBV27 CASSFRGAGYEQYF TGTGCCAGCAGTTTCAGGGGCGCGGGCTACGAGCAGTACTTC
TRBJ2-7 . . TRBV2 CASSDSYSRGGFEQYF TGTGCCAGCAGTGATTCCTACTCAAGAGGTGGGTTCGAGCAGTACTTC
TRBJ2-7 . . TRBV6-5 CASSYGGTHYEQYF TGTGCCAGCAGTTACGGTGGCACCCACTACGAGCAGTACTTC
TRBJ1-1 . . TRBV19 CASSRAGNTEAFF TGTGCCAGTAGTAGGGCAGGGAACACTGAAGCTTTCTTT
TRBJ2-7 TRBD2 once TRBV28 CASNRLAGVYEQYF TGTGCCAGCAACCGACTAGCGGGGGTCTACGAGCAGTACTTC
TRBJ1-5 . . TRBV27 CASSLAPRQPQHF TGTGCCAGCAGTTTAGCCCCCAGGCAGCCCCAGCATTTT
TRBJ1-1 . . TRBV10-3 CAISGQKNTEAFF TGTGCCATCAGTGGACAGAAGAACACTGAAGCTTTCTTT
TRBJ2-5 TRBD1 . TRBV6-5 CASSYSGTVLETQYF TGTGCCAGCAGTTACTCCGGGACAGTCTTGGAGACCCAGTACTTC
TRBJ2-3 TRBD2 . TRBV7-2 CASSLSGLAGTRDTQYF TGTGCCAGCAGCTTATCCGGACTAGCGGGGACTCGTGATACGCAGTATTTT
TRBJ2-1 TRBD2 . TRBV7-2 CASSPRGGDEQFF TGTGCCAGCAGCCCCCGGGGGGGGGATGAGCAGTTCTTC
TRBJ2-7 TRBD2 . TRBV12-3/TRBV12-4 CASSGGEPYEQYF TGTGCCAGCAGCGGGGGGGAGCCCTACGAGCAGTACTTC